This passage covers 13 T cell receptor beta chains from one sample sequenced in a study of blood T cell repertoires in COVID-19. Produced via immunoSEQ multiplex PCR; TCRdb's table is partial and in-frame only. The sample lists some 240,000 clones, around 89% occurring once. The specimen was peripheral blood. These receptors all stem from an older woman with COVID-19, enrolled during active disease.

The chain links TRBV7-9 to TRBJ2-3; 10 nucleotides line up with TRBD2. The CDR3 contains 16 residues. V dropped 5 bases and J dropped 4; count of bases not matched to a gene: 9. Per germline, CDR1 SEHNR and CDR2 FQNEAQ (reference sequence). The CDR3 protein is CASSPGLADRADTQYF. CDR3 in DNA: TGTGCCAGCAGCCCCGGACTAGCGGATAGGGCAGATACGCAGTATTTT.

This chain joins TRBV19 and TRBJ1-2; TRBD1 might be the D (6 bases). Germline values: CDR1 LNHDA, CDR2 SQIVND (reference sequence). The V end was cut by 10 bases, the J end by 4 bases, with 25 bases between. CDR3 size: 16 residues. The CDR3, as DNA: TGTGCCACAAAAAAAGGTCAGGGGATGGGCGCCTATGGCTACACCTTC. Translating it yields CATKKGQGMGAYGYTF. The variable domain in full, completed from reference TRBV19 and TRBJ1-2, reads DGGITQSPKYLFRKEGQNVTLSCEQNLNHDAMYWYRQDPGQGLRLIYYSQIVNDFQKGDIAEGYSVSREKKESFPLTVTSAQKNPTAFYLCATKKGQGMGAYGYTFGSGTRLTVV.

The rearrangement joins TRBV5-4 to TRBJ1-2; 7 bases match TRBD1. CDR1 and CDR2 from the germline V gene are SGHNT and YYREEE (reference sequence). Trimming removed 4 bases from V and 2 bases from J; junction bases left unmatched: 5. The CDR3 is 14 amino acids. This chain's CDR3 is CASSVTGSNYGYTF. DNA for the CDR3: TGTGCCAGCAGCGTGACAGGGTCAAACTATGGCTACACCTTC.

This sequence joins TRBV5-1 and TRBJ1-6; 9 bases are shared with TRBD1. J gave up 10 bases and V 4 bases, and 18 bases lay outside the gene matches. The CDR3 consists of 18 residues. Per germline, CDR1 SGHRS and CDR2 YFSETQ. The CDR3, as DNA: TGCGCCAGCAGCACATCCGCCATAAAACAGGGGGCTGGATCACCCCTCCACTTT. Its protein is CASSTSAIKQGAGSPLHF.

The V call is TRBV19, the J call TRBJ2-3; possible D gene TRBD2, 7 bases. Germline assignment: CDR1 LNHDA and CDR2 SQIVND (reference sequence). The length of the CDR3 is 14 residues. The germline V and J ends were trimmed by 6 bases and 2 bases, with 12 bases remaining between them. The DNA of the CDR3 is TGTGCCAGTAGGGGGGGGGCAGACACAGATACGCAGTATTTT. Translated: CASRGGADTDTQYF. Together with reference TRBV19 and TRBJ2-3, the CDR3 gives the full variable domain: DGGITQSPKYLFRKEGQNVTLSCEQNLNHDAMYWYRQDPGQGLRLIYYSQIVNDFQKGDIAEGYSVSREKKESFPLTVTSAQKNPTAFYLCASRGGADTDTQYFGPGTRLTVL.

The chain has TRBV30 and TRBJ1-5, with D tentatively TRBD1 (5 bases). V gave up 2 bases and J gave up 2 bases, with 7 bases separating them. The CDR3 is made up of 13 amino acids. The germline CDR1 and CDR2 sequences are GTSNPN and SVGIG (reference sequence). CDR3 in amino acids: CAWSWGGNQPQHF. CDR3 in DNA: TGTGCCTGGAGTTGGGGCGGCAATCAGCCCCAGCATTTT. The whole variable domain, filled in from reference TRBV30 and TRBJ1-5, reads SQTIHQWPATLVQPVGSPLSLECTVEGTSNPNLYWYRQAAGRGLQLLFYSVGIGQISSEVPQNLSASRPQDRQFILSSKKLLLSDSGFYLCAWSWGGNQPQHFGDGTRLSIL.

This chain uses TRBV20-1 with TRBJ1-5; D remains unclear. The germline CDR1 and CDR2 sequences are DFQATT and SNEGSKA (reference sequence). The V end was cut by 3 bases, the J end by 1 base, with 7 bases between. This CDR3 has 13 residues. The chain's CDR3 is CSASTGSNQPQHF. DNA of the CDR3: TGCAGTGCTAGTACCGGGAGCAATCAGCCCCAGCATTTT.

V gene TRBV6-5 combines with J gene TRBJ2-7, with D possibly matching TRBD1 (5 bases). CDR3 size: 15 residues. Germline values: CDR1 MNHEY, CDR2 SVGAGI. Trimming stripped 7 bases from V and 3 bases from J, with 19 bases between. Written as DNA, the CDR3 is TGTGCCAGCAACTCTTGGAGCCAGGGTAACTACGAGCAGTACTTC. This encodes CASNSWSQGNYEQYF.

In this sample, this clone turned up a few times. Compared with germline, one end of the junction differs, possibly owing to a read error. The rearrangement uses TRBV7-7 and TRBJ2-1; D gene ambiguous. The CDR3 is made up of 15 amino acids. CDR1 is SSHAT, CDR2 FNYEAQ, per germline (reference sequence). Written as DNA, the CDR3 is TGTGCTAGCAGCCCTAGGCCGAGCTCCTACAATGAGCAGTTCTTC. Its protein is CASSPRPSSYNEQFF. The variable domain in full, completed from reference TRBV7-7 and TRBJ2-1, reads GAGVSQSPRYKVTKRGQDVTLRCDPISSHATLYWYQQALGQGPEFLTYFNYEAQPDKSGLPSDRFSAERPEGSISTLTIQRTEQRDSAMYRCASSPRPSSYNEQFFGPGTRLTVL.

V gene TRBV5-6 combines with J gene TRBJ2-7; D may be TRBD1 (6 bases). The CDR3 consists of 14 residues. The V end lost 5 bases, the J end lost 2 bases, and 14 bases lay between the germline ends. CDR1 and CDR2 (germline): SGHDT, YYEEEE. CDR3 region: CASRLAGVTYEQYF. Here the CDR3 DNA reads TGTGCCAGCAGATTAGCAGGGGTCACCTACGAGCAGTACTTC. The complete variable domain, with remaining parts taken from reference TRBV5-6 and TRBJ2-7, reads DAGVTQSPTHLIKTRGQQVTLRCSPKSGHDTVSWYQQALGQGPQFIFQYYEEEERQRGNFPDRFSGHQFPNYSSELNVNALLLGDSALYLCASRLAGVTYEQYFGPGTRLTVT.

V is TRBV10-3 and J is TRBJ2-1, with a possible D match to TRBD2 (5 bases). From germline, CDR1 is ENHRY and CDR2 SYGVKD. V was shortened by 0 bases and J by 7 bases, with 10 bases between the two germline ends. There are 14 residues in the CDR3. In DNA, the CDR3 is TGTGCCATCAGTGAGTCCGCTCTAGCAAATGAGCAGTTCTTC. It encodes CAISESALANEQFF.

Here the CDR3 DNA reads TGTGCCAGCAGCCGATCCCGGGGACAGAGACGAAAAAACATTCAGTACTTC. Encoded protein: CASSRSRGQRRKNIQYF. This sequence joins TRBV5-6 and TRBJ2-4; 7 nucleotides line up with TRBD1. The CDR3 is 17 amino acids. Germline V lookup: CDR1 SGHDT, CDR2 YYEEEE. After removal of 4 bases from V and 4 bases from J, the junction contained 14 bases not matched to a gene. Looking up the rest from reference TRBV5-6 and TRBJ2-4 gives the full variable domain: DAGVTQSPTHLIKTRGQQVTLRCSPKSGHDTVSWYQQALGQGPQFIFQYYEEEERQRGNFPDRFSGHQFPNYSSELNVNALLLGDSALYLCASSRSRGQRRKNIQYFGAGTRLSVL.

The chain carries TRBV19 and TRBJ1-4, with 10 bases fitting TRBD1. In germline, CDR1 is LNHDA, CDR2 SQIVND (reference sequence). J lost 11 bases, V lost 4 bases, and 16 bases had no gene match. CDR3 length: 17 residues. The CDR3 loop is CASSREPRGQGPEKLFF. The CDR3, as DNA: TGTGCCAGTAGTAGGGAGCCCCGGGGACAGGGGCCTGAGAAACTGTTTTTT.